This TCR beta chain was profiled in a study of T cell repertoires in cytomegalovirus infection. In the study overall: TCR beta signatures that were public indicated CMV infection and matching HLA type.

TCRdb re-called the reads through MiXCR, storing one row per CDR3 protein. The sample holds hundreds of thousands of distinct CDR3 sequences; around a third are singletons and the top ten take around an eighth. This clonotype was recorded once. Its antigen is not known. The CDR3 spans 16 residues. V gave up 1 base and J gave up 3 bases, with 15 bases separating them. Looked up from germline, CDR1 is SEHNR and CDR2 is FQNEAQ (reference sequence). Sequences were derived from cultured CD8+ T cells from PBMCs, sampled from culture after CMV antigen stimulation. The receptor comes from a human donor in good health (CMV status not recorded). Some clones in this sample may be carry-over from other donors' samples. The rearrangement joins TRBV7-9 to TRBJ1-1, with TRBD1 as a possible D gene (6 bases). Written as DNA, the CDR3 is TGTGCCAGCAGCTTAGGACAGGTAATTAGATACACTGAAGCTTTCTTT. Residues: CASSLGQVIRYTEAFF.